Below are 7 T cell receptor beta chains sequenced from a single sample in a study of blood T cell repertoires in COVID-19 (TCRdb year 2020). Receptor libraries were prepared by the immunoSEQ multiplex PCR assay. Here the immuneACCESS table is served through TCRdb, limited to in-frame sequences with V and J called. Missing clones are a known gap in these copies; in checked studies unresolved V genes cover under half, and the rest lacks a known reason. A total of around 300,000 clones appear in this sample, around 87% of them only once. The ten largest make up about 1.7% of the sample. Material: PBMCs or T cells enriched from blood (not recorded which). All receptors come from a woman aged 18-29 years with acute COVID-19.

The chain couples TRBV29-1 to TRBJ1-2; TRBD1 matches 9 bases. Germline V gene sequence: CDR1 SQVTM, CDR2 ANQGSEA. This CDR3 has 15 residues. Trimming cost V 0 bases and J 6 bases; bases outside gene matches: 8. For the CDR3, the DNA is TGCAGCGTTGAAGATTGGGACAGGGAAGCAAATGGCTACACCTTC. This encodes CSVEDWDREANGYTF.

The V call is TRBV2, the J call TRBJ2-7; TRBD2 aligns across 11 bases. Germline CDR1 and CDR2: SNHLY and FYNNEI. The V segment lost 6 bases and the J segment 2 bases; nucleotides outside the gene matches: 6. The CDR3 contains 15 residues. Here the CDR3 reads CASRHLAGGAYEQYF. The CDR3 region has the DNA TGTGCCAGCAGACACTTAGCGGGAGGGGCCTACGAGCAGTACTTC.

The sample holds one count of this clone. The rearrangement uses TRBV6-2 or TRBV6-3 and TRBJ1-5, with 8 bases aligning to TRBD1. There are 13 residues in the CDR3. Trimming took 4 bases from V and 6 from J; bases not matched to a gene: 2. The V gene's germline CDR1 is MNHEY and CDR2 SVGEGT. The CDR3 spells CASSSTGGQPQHF. The CDR3, as DNA: TGTGCCAGCAGTTCCACAGGGGGTCAGCCCCAGCATTTT.

J is TRBJ2-1 and V is TRBV7-9, with D tentatively TRBD2 (6 bases). Trimming took off 8 bases at V and 5 bases at J, with 19 bases between the two ends. From germline, CDR1 is SEHNR and CDR2 FQNEAQ (reference sequence). The CDR3 sequence is 15 residues long. Written as DNA, the CDR3 is TGTGCCAGCCACCGGGCCGAGCGGGCCGACAATGAGCAGTTCTTC. Encoded protein: CASHRAERADNEQFF. Full variable domain (missing parts from reference TRBV7-9 and TRBJ2-1): DTGVSQNPRHKITKRGQNVTFRCDPISEHNRLYWYRQTLGQGPEFLTYFQNEAQLEKSRLLSDRFSAERPKGSFSTLEIQRTEQGDSAMYLCASHRAERADNEQFFGPGTRLTVL.

The chain recombines TRBV25-1 with TRBJ2-7; possible D gene TRBD2, 6 bases. Germline assignment: CDR1 MGHDK and CDR2 SYGVNS. The CDR3 is 15 residues long. Trimming removed 1 base at V and 4 bases at J, with 14 bases between. The CDR3 nucleotides read TGTGCCAGCAGTGAATCCCACGGGAGAGGGTACGAGCAGTACTTC. This codes for CASSESHGRGYEQYF.

The chain has TRBV5-8 and TRBJ1-1, with TRBD1 identical over 8 bases. The CDR3 totals 15 residues. Germline-derived CDR1 and CDR2 are SGHTS and YDEGEE. V shed 1 base and J 6 bases; nucleotides not matched to a gene: 8. This CDR3 is CASSLQGAELAEAFF. CDR3 bases: TGTGCCAGCAGCTTGCAGGGGGCAGAACTCGCTGAAGCTTTCTTT.

J is TRBJ1-5 and V is TRBV7-9; 9 bases match TRBD1. The CDR3 is 15 residues long. J lost 4 bases, V lost 4 bases, and 5 bases had no gene match. Germline loops: CDR1 SEHNR, CDR2 FQNEAQ (reference sequence). CDR3 sequence reads: CASSSSGQGNQPQHF. CDR3 DNA sequence: TGTGCCAGCAGCTCCTCGGGACAGGGAAATCAGCCCCAGCATTTT.